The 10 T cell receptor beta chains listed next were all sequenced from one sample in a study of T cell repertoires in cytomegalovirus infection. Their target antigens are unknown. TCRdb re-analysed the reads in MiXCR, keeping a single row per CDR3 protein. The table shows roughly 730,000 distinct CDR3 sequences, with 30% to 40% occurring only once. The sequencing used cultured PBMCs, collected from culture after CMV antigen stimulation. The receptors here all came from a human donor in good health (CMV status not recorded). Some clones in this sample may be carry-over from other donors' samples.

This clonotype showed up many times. CDR3: CASSLGWGGAPSYEQYF. CDR3 coding DNA: TGTGCCAGCAGCTTGGGCTGGGGGGGAGCCCCCTCCTACGAGCAGTACTTC. The chain uses TRBV7-2 and TRBJ2-7; 7 nucleotides align to TRBD2. The V segment lost 3 bases and the J segment 0 bases; nucleotides outside the gene matches: 11. The CDR3 spans 17 residues. Germline lookup yields CDR1 SGHTA and CDR2 FQGNSA.

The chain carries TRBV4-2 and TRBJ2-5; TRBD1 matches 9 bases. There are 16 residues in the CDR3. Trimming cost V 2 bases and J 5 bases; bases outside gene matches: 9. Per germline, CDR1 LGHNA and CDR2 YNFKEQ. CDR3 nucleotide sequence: TGTGCCAGCAGCCAACCCACACAGGGGGCGGAGGAGACCCAGTACTTC. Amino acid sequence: CASSQPTQGAEETQYF.

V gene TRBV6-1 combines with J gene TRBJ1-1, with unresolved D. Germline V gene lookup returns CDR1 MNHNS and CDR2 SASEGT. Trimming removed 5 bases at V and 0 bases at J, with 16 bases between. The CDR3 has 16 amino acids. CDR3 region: CASSPLGEGLNTEAFF. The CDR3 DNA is TGTGCCAGCAGTCCCCTCGGAGAGGGTCTGAACACTGAAGCTTTCTTT.

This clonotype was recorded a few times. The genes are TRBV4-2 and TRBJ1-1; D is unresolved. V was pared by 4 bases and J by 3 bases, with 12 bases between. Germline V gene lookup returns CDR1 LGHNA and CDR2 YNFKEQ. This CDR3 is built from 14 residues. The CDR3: CASSPGPRDTEAFF. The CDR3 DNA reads TGTGCCAGCAGCCCCGGACCCCGAGACACTGAAGCTTTCTTT.

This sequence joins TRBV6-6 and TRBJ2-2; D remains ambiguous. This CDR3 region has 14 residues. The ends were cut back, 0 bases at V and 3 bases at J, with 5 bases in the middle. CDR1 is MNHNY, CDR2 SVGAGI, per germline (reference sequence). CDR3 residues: CASSYSTYTGELFF. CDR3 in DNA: TGTGCCAGCAGTTACTCTACCTACACCGGGGAGCTGTTTTTT.

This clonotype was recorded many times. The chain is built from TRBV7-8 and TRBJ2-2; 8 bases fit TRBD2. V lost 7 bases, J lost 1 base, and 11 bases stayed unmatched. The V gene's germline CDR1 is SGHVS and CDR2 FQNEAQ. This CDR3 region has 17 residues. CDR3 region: CASTPRGGGGNTGELFF. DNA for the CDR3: TGTGCCAGCACCCCACGGGGGGGGGGCGGGAACACCGGGGAGCTGTTTTTT. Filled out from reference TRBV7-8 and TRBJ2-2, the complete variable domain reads GAGVSQSPRYKVAKRGQDVALRCDPISGHVSLFWYQQALGQGPEFLTYFQNEAQLDKSGLPSDRFFAERPEGSVSTLKIQRTQQEDSAVYLCASTPRGGGGNTGELFFGEGSRLTVL.

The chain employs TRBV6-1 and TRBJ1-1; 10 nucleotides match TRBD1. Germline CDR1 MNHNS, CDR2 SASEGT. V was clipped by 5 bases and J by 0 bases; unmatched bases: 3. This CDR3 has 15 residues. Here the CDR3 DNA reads TGTGCCAGCAGTCGGGACAGGGGCATGAACACTGAAGCTTTCTTT. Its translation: CASSRDRGMNTEAFF.

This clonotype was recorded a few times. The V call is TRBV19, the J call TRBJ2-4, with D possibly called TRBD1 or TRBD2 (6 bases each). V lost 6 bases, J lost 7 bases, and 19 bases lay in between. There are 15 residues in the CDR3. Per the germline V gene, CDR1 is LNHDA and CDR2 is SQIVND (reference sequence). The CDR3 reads CASSTPVRGENIQYF. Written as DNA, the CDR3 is TGTGCCAGTAGCACCCCGGTGAGGGGGGAGAACATTCAGTACTTC.

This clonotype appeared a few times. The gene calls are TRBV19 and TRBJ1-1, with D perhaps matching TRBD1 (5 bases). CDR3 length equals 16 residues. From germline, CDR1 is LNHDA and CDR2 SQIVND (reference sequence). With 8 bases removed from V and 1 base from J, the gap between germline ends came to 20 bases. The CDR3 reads CASHSAIRDGNTEAFF. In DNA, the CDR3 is TGTGCCAGTCATAGTGCGATCCGGGACGGGAACACTGAAGCTTTCTTT.

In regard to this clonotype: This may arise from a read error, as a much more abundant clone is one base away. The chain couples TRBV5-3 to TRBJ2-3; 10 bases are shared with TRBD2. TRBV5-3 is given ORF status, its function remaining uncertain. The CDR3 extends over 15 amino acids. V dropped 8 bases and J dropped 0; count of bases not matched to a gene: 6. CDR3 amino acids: CASSATSGSTDTQYF. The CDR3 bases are TGTGCCAGCAGCGCGACTAGCGGGAGCACAGATACGCAGTATTTT.